These T cell receptor beta chains were read from a single sample in a study of T cells in Graves' hyperthyroidism and ophthalmopathy. TCRdb re-derived calls from the multiplex PCR reads in MiXCR, one entry per CDR3 protein. The sample yields some 460,000 distinct CDR3 sequences, around a sixth seen once. Input material: blood. Receptors were obtained from a woman between 18 and 29 years old with Graves' hyperthyroidism. The CDR3 runs from the conserved cysteine through the conserved F or W. The order of the fields is D gene, clone size, V gene, J gene, CDR3 protein, CDR3 DNA. A D gene is named only where the DNA matches it firmly. Rows give clone size only sometimes, using once, few, many, or a class for an expanded clone.

D: TRBD1; size: many; V: TRBV10-1; J: TRBJ1-1; CDR3: CASSGQGNTEAFF; DNA: TGCGCCAGCAGTGGACAGGGGAATACTGAAGCTTTCTTT
D: TRBD1; size: NA; V: TRBV29-1; J: TRBJ2-5; CDR3: CSGTGGLGETQYF; DNA: TGCAGCGGAACAGGGGGCCTTGGGGAGACCCAGTACTTC
D: NA; size: many; V: TRBV3-1; J: TRBJ2-1; CDR3: CASSQVKNEQFF; DNA: TGTGCCAGCAGCCAAGTAAAGAATGAGCAGTTCTTC
D: TRBD1; size: NA; V: TRBV7-9; J: TRBJ1-5; CDR3: CASSFHKITGEEQPQHF; DNA: TGTGCCAGCAGCTTCCACAAGATTACAGGGGAAGAACAGCCCCAGCATTTT
D: NA; size: NA; V: TRBV3-1; J: TRBJ1-1; CDR3: CASSQDPGTGAFF; DNA: TGTGCCAGCAGCCAAGATCCAGGGACCGGGGCTTTCTTT
D: NA; size: NA; V: TRBV20-1; J: TRBJ2-5; CDR3: CSARAGARETQYF; DNA: TGCAGTGCTAGAGCAGGGGCCCGGGAGACCCAGTACTTC
D: NA; size: many; V: TRBV20-1; J: TRBJ1-2; CDR3: CSAGGGTYGYTF; DNA: TGCAGTGCTGGCGGGGGGACCTATGGCTACACCTTC
D: NA; size: NA; V: TRBV18; J: TRBJ2-7; CDR3: CASSPENTGRYEQYF; DNA: TGTGCCAGCTCACCCGAGAATACCGGCCGCTACGAGCAGTACTTC
D: NA; size: many; V: TRBV12-3/TRBV12-4; J: TRBJ1-2; CDR3: CASTPRARGNYGYTF; DNA: TGTGCCAGCACCCCAAGGGCGCGGGGTAACTATGGCTACACCTTC
D: TRBD1; size: many; V: TRBV18; J: TRBJ1-5; CDR3: CASSQGTGGSNQPQHF; DNA: TGTGCCAGCTCGCAAGGGACAGGGGGTAGCAATCAGCCCCAGCATTTT
D: TRBD2; size: many; V: TRBV6-5; J: TRBJ2-1; CDR3: CASSYGDWGAGGYEQFF; DNA: TGTGCCAGCAGTTACGGTGATTGGGGAGCGGGAGGCTATGAGCAGTTCTTC
D: TRBD1; size: NA; V: TRBV6-1; J: TRBJ2-7; CDR3: CAVSGRDRGPHEQYF; DNA: TGTGCCGTCTCCGGCAGGGACAGGGGTCCCCACGAGCAGTACTTC
D: NA; size: many; V: TRBV5-1; J: TRBJ2-3; CDR3: CASSLDRETDTQYF; DNA: TGCGCCAGCAGCTTGGACAGGGAAACAGATACGCAGTATTTT
D: NA; size: many; V: TRBV18; J: TRBJ1-5; CDR3: CASSPFNRAENQPQHF; DNA: TGTGCCAGCTCTCCATTCAACAGGGCAGAAAATCAGCCCCAGCATTTT
D: TRBD1; size: NA; V: TRBV30; J: TRBJ2-7; CDR3: CAILTGAYEQYF; DNA: TGTGCCATTTTGACAGGGGCGTACGAGCAGTACTTC
D: NA; size: many; V: TRBV12-3/TRBV12-4; J: TRBJ2-7; CDR3: CASSLSIGRTPFFYEQYF; DNA: TGTGCCAGCAGTTTATCTATTGGGAGGACCCCCTTTTTCTACGAGCAGTACTTC
D: NA; size: many; V: TRBV5-6; J: TRBJ2-1; CDR3: CASSSTGNEQFF; DNA: TGTGCCAGCAGCTCGACTGGCAATGAGCAGTTCTTC
D: NA; size: many; V: TRBV19; J: TRBJ2-1; CDR3: CASRPGTINNEQFF; DNA: TGTGCCAGTCGGCCCGGGACGATCAACAATGAGCAGTTCTTC
D: NA; size: many; V: TRBV19; J: TRBJ1-2; CDR3: CASSIVVTDGYTF; DNA: TGTGCCAGTAGTATAGTAGTCACGGATGGCTACACCTTC
D: NA; size: many; V: TRBV6-1; J: TRBJ2-7; CDR3: CASSPIPGPTYEQYF; DNA: TGTGCCAGCAGTCCAATACCGGGGCCAACCTACGAGCAGTACTTC
D: NA; size: NA; V: TRBV9; J: TRBJ1-6; CDR3: CASSVSETVNSPLHF; DNA: TGTGCCAGCAGCGTATCGGAGACAGTTAATTCACCCCTCCACTTT
D: NA; size: NA; V: TRBV12-3/TRBV12-4; J: TRBJ1-1; CDR3: CASRYGPATEAFF; DNA: TGTGCCAGCAGGTACGGACCTGCGACTGAAGCTTTCTTT
D: NA; size: NA; V: TRBV7-2; J: TRBJ1-2; CDR3: CASSGGAGYGYTF; DNA: TGTGCCAGCAGCGGGGGGGCGGGATATGGCTACACCTTC
D: TRBD2; size: few; V: TRBV6-5; J: TRBJ2-5; CDR3: CASSYSVWGRGEGETQYF; DNA: TGTGCCAGCAGTTACTCGGTGTGGGGTCGTGGGGAGGGAGAGACCCAGTACTTC
D: NA; size: many; V: TRBV12-3/TRBV12-4; J: TRBJ2-7; CDR3: CASSPGRSYEQYF; DNA: TGTGCCAGCAGCCCCGGTCGGTCCTACGAGCAGTACTTC
D: TRBD1; size: many; V: TRBV2; J: TRBJ2-2; CDR3: CASTGQGNTGELFF; DNA: TGTGCCAGCACGGGACAGGGGAACACCGGGGAGCTGTTTTTT
D: NA; size: many; V: TRBV30; J: TRBJ1-2; CDR3: CAWSLDLNYGYTF; DNA: TGTGCCTGGAGCCTCGACCTTAACTATGGCTACACCTTC
D: NA; size: many; V: TRBV15; J: TRBJ1-5; CDR3: CATSRDVIRFGDQPQHF; DNA: TGTGCCACCAGCAGAGATGTTATTAGATTTGGGGATCAGCCCCAGCATTTT
D: TRBD1; size: many; V: TRBV12-3/TRBV12-4; J: TRBJ1-1; CDR3: CASSLQGISEAFF; DNA: TGTGCCAGCAGTCTACAGGGGATATCTGAAGCTTTCTTT
D: NA; size: NA; V: TRBV20-1; J: TRBJ2-2; CDR3: CSARDQRGYGELFF; DNA: TGCAGTGCTAGAGATCAGAGAGGTTACGGGGAGCTGTTTTTT
D: TRBD1; size: NA; V: TRBV7-8; J: TRBJ2-1; CDR3: CASSLGFRRGKNEQFF; DNA: TGTGCCAGCAGCTTAGGATTCCGCAGGGGGAAGAATGAGCAGTTCTTC
D: NA; size: many; V: TRBV7-9; J: TRBJ2-7; CDR3: CASSYSLEQYF; DNA: TGTGCCAGCAGCTACTCCCTCGAGCAGTACTTC
D: NA; size: many; V: TRBV7-2; J: TRBJ2-3; CDR3: CASASGVTDTQYF; DNA: TGTGCCAGCGCTTCCGGGGTCACAGATACGCAGTATTTT
D: TRBD2; size: many; V: TRBV5-6; J: TRBJ2-1; CDR3: CASSPLGAGVDEQFF; DNA: TGTGCCAGCAGCCCCCTTGGCGCGGGGGTGGATGAGCAGTTCTTC
D: TRBD1; size: few; V: TRBV29-1; J: TRBJ1-1; CDR3: CSVEDQLNGDRMNTEAFF; DNA: TGCAGCGTTGAAGATCAACTCAACGGGGACAGGATGAACACTGAAGCTTTCTTT
D: TRBD1; size: NA; V: TRBV4-1; J: TRBJ2-1; CDR3: CASSQLSGTGDFNEQFF; DNA: TGCGCCAGCAGCCAACTTTCGGGGACAGGGGATTTCAATGAGCAGTTCTTC
D: NA; size: NA; V: TRBV20-1; J: TRBJ2-2; CDR3: CSVRGRNVEELFF; DNA: TGCAGTGTTAGGGGCCGGAACGTGGAGGAGCTGTTTTTT
D: TRBD1; size: NA; V: TRBV5-6; J: TRBJ2-4; CDR3: CASSYLQGARDIQYF; DNA: TGTGCCAGCAGCTACCTACAGGGGGCCAGGGACATTCAGTACTTC
D: TRBD1; size: many; V: TRBV28; J: TRBJ2-2; CDR3: CASSSIRTTGGTGELFF; DNA: TGTGCCAGCAGTTCGATAAGAACGACAGGGGGAACCGGGGAGCTGTTTTTT
D: NA; size: many; V: TRBV11-2; J: TRBJ1-5; CDR3: CASSRLLSQPQHF; DNA: TGTGCCAGCAGCCGACTTTTAAGTCAGCCCCAGCATTTT
D: TRBD1; size: few; V: TRBV5-8; J: TRBJ2-4; CDR3: CASSQGQTAKNIQYF; DNA: TGTGCCAGCAGCCAGGGACAGACGGCCAAAAACATTCAGTACTTC
D: NA; size: many; V: TRBV4-1; J: TRBJ1-4; CDR3: CASSQVWVRTNEKLFF; DNA: TGCGCCAGCAGCCAAGTATGGGTCAGGACTAATGAAAAACTGTTTTTT
D: NA; size: many; V: TRBV27; J: TRBJ1-6; CDR3: CASSLGGASPLHF; DNA: TGTGCCAGCAGTTTAGGGGGGGCTTCACCCCTCCACTTT
D: NA; size: many; V: TRBV12-3/TRBV12-4; J: TRBJ2-1; CDR3: CASRRGEEQFF; DNA: TGTGCCAGCAGAAGGGGGGAGGAGCAGTTCTTC
D: TRBD2; size: NA; V: TRBV5-1; J: TRBJ2-1; CDR3: CASSPGLAGALQTQFF; DNA: TGCGCCAGCAGCCCGGGACTAGCGGGGGCTTTGCAGACCCAGTTCTTC
D: NA; size: many; V: TRBV10-3; J: TRBJ1-2; CDR3: CATGDRPGGGYTF; DNA: TGTGCCACAGGAGACCGCCCCGGAGGTGGCTACACCTTC
D: TRBD1; size: many; V: TRBV6-1; J: TRBJ1-5; CDR3: CASRKAGGFQPQHF; DNA: TGTGCCAGCAGGAAGGCAGGGGGCTTTCAGCCCCAGCATTTT
D: TRBD2; size: once; V: TRBV28; J: TRBJ2-1; CDR3: CASSITGGAANYNEQFF; DNA: TGTGCCAGCAGTATCACCGGGGGGGCGGCGAATTACAATGAGCAGTTCTTC
D: NA; size: NA; V: TRBV20-1; J: TRBJ1-5; CDR3: CSARASRQSAGSQPQHF; DNA: TGCAGTGCTAGAGCCTCCAGACAGTCGGCGGGTAGTCAGCCCCAGCATTTT
D: NA; size: many; V: TRBV29-1; J: TRBJ2-7; CDR3: CSVEDGSRESAYEQYF; DNA: TGCAGCGTTGAAGATGGGAGCAGGGAAAGCGCCTACGAGCAGTACTTC
D: NA; size: many; V: TRBV28; J: TRBJ1-3; CDR3: CASSPHGGGNTIYF; DNA: TGTGCCAGCAGCCCCCATGGTGGGGGAAACACCATATATTTT
D: NA; size: many; V: TRBV7-3; J: TRBJ2-3; CDR3: CASSLGGSRDTQYF; DNA: TGTGCCAGCAGCTTAGGCGGGTCCCGGGATACGCAGTATTTT
D: TRBD2; size: NA; V: TRBV7-9; J: TRBJ2-1; CDR3: CASSLGRSGSWDEQFF; DNA: TGTGCCAGCAGCTTGGGCAGGAGCGGGAGTTGGGATGAGCAGTTCTTC